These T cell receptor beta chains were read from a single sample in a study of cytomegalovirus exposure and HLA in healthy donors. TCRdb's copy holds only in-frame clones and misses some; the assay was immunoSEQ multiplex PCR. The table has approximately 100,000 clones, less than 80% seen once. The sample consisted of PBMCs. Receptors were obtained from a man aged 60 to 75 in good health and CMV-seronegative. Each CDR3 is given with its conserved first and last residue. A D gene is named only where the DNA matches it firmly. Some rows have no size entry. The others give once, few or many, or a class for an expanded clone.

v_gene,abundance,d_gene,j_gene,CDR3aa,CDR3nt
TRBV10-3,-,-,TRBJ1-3,CAISDGESSGNTIYF,TGTGCCATCAGTGATGGGGAGAGCTCTGGAAACACCATATATTTT
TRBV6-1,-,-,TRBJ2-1,CASSAGRGQFF,TGTGCCAGCAGTGCTGGGCGGGGGCAGTTCTTC
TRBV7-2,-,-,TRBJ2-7,CASSLGLRPLYEQYF,TGTGCCAGCAGCTTGGGGCTGCGGCCCTTATACGAGCAGTACTTC
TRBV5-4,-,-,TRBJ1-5,CASSQQGDGYQPQHF,TGTGCCAGCAGCCAACAGGGAGATGGGTATCAGCCCCAGCATTTT
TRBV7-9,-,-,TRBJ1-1,CASSLAVTVTAMNTEAFF,TGTGCCAGCAGCTTAGCGGTGACAGTGACCGCTATGAACACTGAAGCTTTCTTT
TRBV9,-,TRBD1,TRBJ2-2,CASSGGTGSTGELFF,TGTGCCAGCAGCGGAGGGACAGGGAGTACCGGGGAGCTGTTTTTT
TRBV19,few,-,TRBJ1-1,CASSIWGGNTEAFF,TGTGCCAGTAGTATTTGGGGAGGGAACACTGAAGCTTTCTTT
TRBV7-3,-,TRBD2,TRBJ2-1,CASSLTLAGRNEQFF,TGTGCCAGCAGCTTAACCCTAGCGGGCCGCAATGAGCAGTTCTTC
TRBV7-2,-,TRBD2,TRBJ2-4,CASSFQTSGGRKNIQYF,TGTGCCAGCAGCTTTCAGACTAGCGGGGGGCGCAAAAACATTCAGTACTTC
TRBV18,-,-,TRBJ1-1,CASSPSTAATEAFF,TGTGCCAGCTCACCTTCGACCGCGGCCACTGAAGCTTTCTTT